These 25 T cell receptor beta chains share one sample of origin, sequenced in a study of blood T cell repertoires in COVID-19 (dated by TCRdb to the early 2020s). The library was obtained by the immunoSEQ multiplex PCR assay. This immuneACCESS table, as held by TCRdb, lists in-frame sequences with V and J called but not all clones. Of the missing ones, under half trace to an unresolved V gene in checked studies; the others have no known cause. The sample has around 280,000 clones on record, approximately 84% of them singletons. Approximately 2.2% of the sample is held by the ten biggest clonotypes. Sequenced: peripheral blood. These receptors came from a woman aged 25 to 39 who had recovered from COVID-19.

There are a few counts of this clone. The rearrangement joins TRBV7-3 to TRBJ2-3; TRBD2 matches 8 bases. The CDR3 spans 14 residues. Germline trimming cut 2 bases from V and 5 bases from J; bases unmatched to any gene: 3. Germline assignment: CDR1 SGHTA and CDR2 FQGTGA. The CDR3 here is CASSLAGGKDTQYF. In nucleotides, the CDR3 is TGTGCCAGCAGCTTAGCGGGAGGTAAAGATACGCAGTATTTT.

This clone was found once. The chain uses TRBV19 and TRBJ2-7; 7 nucleotides align to TRBD2. Unmatched junction bases numbered 16, after V lost 5 bases and J lost 6 bases. This CDR3 region has 16 residues. Germline V CDR1 and CDR2: LNHDA, SQIVND (reference sequence). CDR3 sequence: CASSSGGRALKSEQYF. The CDR3 nucleotides read TGTGCCAGTAGTTCCGGGGGGAGGGCTCTAAAAAGCGAGCAGTACTTC.

This rearrangement joins TRBV9 to TRBJ2-2; 11 bases line up with TRBD2. The V segment lost 2 bases and the J segment 3 bases; nucleotides outside the gene matches: 9. Germline values: CDR1 SGDLS, CDR2 YYNGEE. This CDR3 is 18 amino acids long. CDR3 coding DNA: TGTGCCAGCAGCGTCGAAAGGGGGACTAGCGGATACACCGGGGAGCTGTTTTTT. Translated, it gives CASSVERGTSGYTGELFF.

This sequence joins TRBV5-4 and TRBJ2-1; 8 nucleotides agree with TRBD2. CDR3 length equals 16 residues. Trimming removed 3 bases from V and 2 bases from J; junction bases left unmatched: 7. Germline CDR1 SGHNT, CDR2 YYREEE (reference sequence). CDR3 bases: TGTGCCAGCAGCTCGAGTCCGGGAGGGCCCTACAATGAGCAGTTCTTC. This gives the protein CASSSSPGGPYNEQFF.

The rearrangement joins TRBV14 to TRBJ2-7; perhaps TRBD1 as D (6 bases). The V end was cut by 3 bases, the J end by 6 bases, with 12 bases between. Germline loops: CDR1 SGHDN, CDR2 FVKESK. This CDR3 is 13 amino acids long. In nucleotides, the CDR3 is TGTGCCAGCAGCCAGCCACAGGGTATCGAGCAGTACTTC. It yields the protein CASSQPQGIEQYF.

The CDR3 nucleotides read TGTGCCAGCAGCCACTATCCCTTAGGCGCCAATGAGCAGTTCTTC. This codes for CASSHYPLGANEQFF. The chain employs TRBV11-2 and TRBJ2-1; D is ambiguous. V was pared by 5 bases and J by 6 bases, with 17 bases between. Germline CDR1 reads SGHAT; CDR2 reads FQNNGV. There are 15 residues in the CDR3.

The chain has TRBV10-3 and TRBJ2-5, with 8 bases lining up with TRBD2. V was clipped by 11 bases and J by 3 bases; unmatched bases: 5. Germline lookup yields CDR1 ENHRY and CDR2 SYGVKD. The CDR3 sequence is 12 residues long. The CDR3 sequence is CAAGRGEETQYF. CDR3 in DNA: TGTGCCGCCGGGAGGGGCGAAGAGACCCAGTACTTC.

The chain uses TRBV9 and TRBJ2-5, with D possibly TRBD2 on 7 matching bases. The CDR3 loop spans 16 amino acids. CDR1 and CDR2 from the germline V gene are SGDLS and YYNGEE. V was cut by 3 bases and J by 2 bases, with 17 bases left in between. CDR3 DNA: TGTGCCAGCAGCGCCACTAGCGAGGGGGAGCAAGAGACCCAGTACTTC. Protein sequence: CASSATSEGEQETQYF.

The genes are TRBV6-6 and TRBJ2-7, with 7 positions matching TRBD1. The CDR3 covers 15 residues. The V gene end was trimmed by 0 bases and the J gene end by 5 bases; junction bases not matched to a gene: 7. CDR1 MNHNY and CDR2 SVGAGI come from the germline V gene (reference sequence). The CDR3 region is CASSYSIQGTHEQYF. In DNA, the CDR3 is TGTGCCAGCAGTTACTCGATACAGGGGACCCACGAGCAGTACTTC.

The rearrangement uses TRBV21-1 and TRBJ1-6. TRBV21-1 is described as a pseudogene. CDR3 length: 16 amino acids. As DNA, the CDR3 is TGTGCCAGCAGCAAAGTAAAGGGGGGGGATAATTCACCCCTCCACTTT. Its translation: CASSKVKGGDNSPLHF.

The gene calls are TRBV11-2 and TRBJ2-3; no clear D. Trimming cost V 4 bases and J 4 bases, with 3 bases left between them. Germline CDR1 is SGHAT and CDR2 is FQNNGV. This CDR3 spans 11 amino acids. The CDR3 nucleotides read TGTGCCAGCAGCTCCTCAGATACGCAGTATTTT. Its protein product is CASSSSDTQYF.

The chain joins TRBV9 to TRBJ2-2; D is undetermined. Trimming took off 4 bases at V and 2 bases at J, with 12 bases between the two ends. CDR1 is SGDLS, CDR2 YYNGEE, per germline. The CDR3 is 15 residues long. The DNA of the CDR3 is TGTGCCAGCAGCCCCGAGTCCCGAAACACCGGGGAGCTGTTTTTT. It codes for CASSPESRNTGELFF.

The V gene is TRBV29-1, the J gene TRBJ1-1; possibly TRBD1 for D (6 bases). The V gene lost 6 bases and the J gene lost 2 bases, with 10 bases spanning the gap. The germline V gene encodes CDR1 SQVTM and CDR2 ANQGSEA. This CDR3 is 12 amino acids long. CDR3 in amino acids: CSVEDSNTEAFF. The CDR3 DNA reads TGCAGCGTAGAGGACAGCAACACTGAAGCTTTCTTT. The full variable domain, its missing parts supplied by reference TRBV29-1 and TRBJ1-1, is SAVISQKPSRDICQRGTSLTIQCQVDSQVTMMFWYRQQPGQSLTLIATANQGSEATYESGFVIDKFPISRPNLTFSTLTVSNMSPEDSSIYLCSVEDSNTEAFFGQGTRLTVV.

V usage is TRBV9 and J usage is TRBJ2-1; unclear D gene. Germline V CDR1 and CDR2: SGDLS, YYNGEE. V lost 4 bases to trimming and J lost 2 bases, with 7 bases between them. This CDR3 is 13 amino acids long. The CDR3 region is CASSQDTYNEQFF. The CDR3 DNA follows: TGTGCCAGCAGCCAAGACACCTACAATGAGCAGTTCTTC.

The chain carries TRBV29-1 and TRBJ2-7, with a possible D match to TRBD2 (7 bases). This CDR3 has 12 amino acids. Trimming took off 4 bases at V and 6 bases at J, with 13 bases between the two ends. Germline values: CDR1 SQVTM, CDR2 ANQGSEA. Written as DNA, the CDR3 is TGCAGCGTTGGTCGGGGGGCCCTCGAGCAGTACTTC. Residues: CSVGRGALEQYF.

The chain is built from TRBV5-1 and TRBJ1-1, with D possibly being TRBD1 (6 bases). There are 15 residues in the CDR3. The V and J ends lost 3 bases and 3 bases respectively, with 15 bases between them. Germline V gives CDR1 SGHRS, CDR2 YFSETQ. The CDR3 sequence: CASSSFDRLYTEAFF. In DNA form, the CDR3 reads TGCGCCAGCAGCTCCTTTGACAGGTTGTACACTGAAGCTTTCTTT.

V usage is TRBV6-5 and J usage is TRBJ2-1, with unresolved D. V was pared by 6 bases and J by 4 bases, with 4 bases between. The germline gives CDR1 MNHEY, CDR2 SVGAGI. The CDR3 loop spans 11 amino acids. The CDR3 DNA follows: TGTGCCAGCAGACTTTACAATGAGCAGTTCTTC. As protein: CASRLYNEQFF.

V gene TRBV11-3 combines with J gene TRBJ1-2; D call uncertain. This CDR3 spans 16 amino acids. The germline V gene encodes CDR1 SGHNT and CDR2 YENEEA. The germline V and J ends were trimmed by 3 bases and 0 bases, with 14 bases remaining between them. CDR3 residues: CASSFSQRQTNYGYTF. The CDR3 DNA follows: TGTGCCAGCAGCTTCTCTCAGAGGCAAACTAACTATGGCTACACCTTC.

The chain couples TRBV27 to TRBJ1-2; D perhaps matches TRBD1 (6 bases). Germline V gene data show CDR1 as MNHEY and CDR2 as SMNVEV (reference sequence). V was cut by 0 bases and J by 8 bases, with 13 bases left in between. CDR3 length equals 14 residues. CDR3 sequence reads: CASSLSGPGEGYTF. CDR3 nucleotide sequence: TGTGCCAGCAGTTTATCGGGACCAGGGGAAGGCTACACCTTC.

The genes are TRBV29-1 and TRBJ2-1; 8 bases map to TRBD1. The CDR3 sequence is 14 residues long. J gave up 8 bases and V 4 bases, and 10 bases lay outside the gene matches. Germline V gene sequence: CDR1 SQVTM, CDR2 ANQGSEA. The CDR3 protein is CSVGVQGASDEQFF. Here the CDR3 DNA reads TGCAGCGTTGGAGTTCAGGGGGCCTCGGATGAGCAGTTCTTC.

J is TRBJ2-4 and V is TRBV7-2; 8 bases line up with TRBD2. The germline V gene has CDR1 SGHTA and CDR2 FQGNSA. The CDR3 sequence is 15 residues long. Trimming took 3 bases from V and 4 from J; bases not matched to a gene: 5. For the CDR3, the DNA is TGTGCCAGCAGCTTGAGCGGGAGTGGGAAAAACATTCAGTACTTC. Protein product: CASSLSGSGKNIQYF.

The V call is TRBV24-1, the J call TRBJ2-3; 9 nucleotides align to TRBD1. Trimming took 3 bases from V and 0 from J; bases not matched to a gene: 6. CDR1 and CDR2 (germline): KGHDR, SFDVKD. The CDR3 has 17 residues. CDR3 residues: CATSDPWTGESTDTQYF. CDR3 DNA: TGTGCCACCAGTGATCCATGGACAGGGGAGAGCACAGATACGCAGTATTTT.

CDR3 sequence: CASSILSTGELFF. CDR3 in DNA: TGTGCCAGTAGTATCCTCTCGACCGGGGAGCTGTTTTTT. V and J are TRBV19 and TRBJ2-2; D ambiguous. This CDR3 comprises 13 residues. Trimming took off 3 bases at V and 5 bases at J, with 7 bases between the two ends. CDR1 and CDR2 from the germline V gene are LNHDA and SQIVND (reference sequence).

This clone was seen a few times. The rearrangement links TRBV6-5 to TRBJ2-7; 11 bases are shared with TRBD1. Germline V gives CDR1 MNHEY, CDR2 SVGAGI. The trim removed 6 bases at V and 4 bases at J, leaving 5 bases unmatched. This CDR3 has 14 amino acids. CDR3 residues: CASSFGTGGYEQYF. The CDR3 DNA follows: TGTGCCAGCAGCTTCGGGACAGGGGGATACGAGCAGTACTTC.

V usage is TRBV7-2 and J usage is TRBJ2-7; D remains unclear. Germline CDR1 and CDR2: SGHTA and FQGNSA. The CDR3 covers 13 residues. V was pared by 5 bases and J by 0 bases, with 8 bases between. CDR3 loop: CASSPRSSYEQYF. The CDR3 DNA is TGTGCCAGCAGCCCGAGGAGCTCCTACGAGCAGTACTTC.